These T cell receptor beta chains were read from a single sample in a study of T cell repertoires in cytomegalovirus infection. Via MiXCR, TCRdb re-called the reads, giving one row per CDR3 protein. The sample lists fewer than 350,000 distinct CDR3 sequences, more than 8% occurring once. Sequencing used PBMCs. Every receptor here comes from a human donor in good health (CMV status not recorded). Some clones in this sample may be carry-over from other donors' samples. CDR3s include the opening cysteine and the closing phenylalanine or tryptophan. The D gene is left open where the match is weak. Part of the rows lack a size; the others show once, few, many or a class for expanded clones.

V,J,size,D,DNA,CDR3
TRBV7-2,TRBJ1-5,many,TRBD1,TGTGCCAGCAGCTTATCACGGACAGGGATCAAACAGCCCCAGCATTTT,CASSLSRTGIKQPQHF
TRBV6-2/TRBV6-3,TRBJ1-6,-,-,TGTGCCAGCAGTGACGGGGTAGGATCACCCCTCCACTTT,CASSDGVGSPLHF
TRBV7-2,TRBJ2-3,-,-,TGTGCCAGCAGCTTAGGGCGCGAGGATACGCAGTATTTT,CASSLGREDTQYF
TRBV20-1,TRBJ2-3,-,-,TGCAGTGCTAGACGGCCCCGAGTGACAGATACGCAGTATTTT,CSARRPRVTDTQYF
TRBV12-3/TRBV12-4,TRBJ2-1,few,-,TGTGCCAGCACCCGCTATGAGCAGTTCTTC,CASTRYEQFF
TRBV6-1,TRBJ2-7,many,-,TGTGCCAGCAGTGCAGGGTTCTCCTACGAGCAGTACTTC,CASSAGFSYEQYF
TRBV7-9,TRBJ2-7,few,-,TGTGCCAGCAGCTTAGAAGGGACGGCGCGAGGGGAGCAGTACTTC,CASSLEGTARGEQYF
TRBV27,TRBJ1-6,-,-,TGTGCCAACCAGGAGAAATCCTATAATTCACCCCTCCACTTT,CANQEKSYNSPLHF
TRBV6-5,TRBJ2-4,-,-,TGTGCCAGCAGTACGGAGAAAAGGGGGAGCAAAAACATTCAGTACTTC,CASSTEKRGSKNIQYF
TRBV7-2,TRBJ2-6,-,TRBD1,TGTGCCAGCAGCTTAGGGGGACAGGGGTTTACTGGGGCCAACGTCCTGACTTTC,CASSLGGQGFTGANVLTF
TRBV7-2,TRBJ1-6,few,-,TGTGCCAGCAGCTTTATGGCCAAGAATTCACCCCTCCACTTT,CASSFMAKNSPLHF
TRBV28,TRBJ2-7,-,TRBD1,TGTGCCAGCATACAGGGGGCCAGCTCCTACGAGCAGTACTTC,CASIQGASSYEQYF
TRBV7-3,TRBJ2-3,many,TRBD2,TGTGCCAGCAGCTCTTTAGCGGGACAAGATACGCAGTATTTT,CASSSLAGQDTQYF
TRBV7-2,TRBJ2-1,many,-,TGTGCCAGCAGTTCTTTAGGGATTTTTAGCTCCTACAATGAGCAGTTCTTC,CASSSLGIFSSYNEQFF
TRBV12-3/TRBV12-4,TRBJ2-7,-,TRBD2,TGTGCCAGCAGTTTGGGCGGGAGTCCCTCCTACGAGCAGTACTTC,CASSLGGSPSYEQYF
TRBV19,TRBJ1-3,few,TRBD1,TGTGCCAGTAGTGCGACAGGGGCAGGAAACACCATATATTTT,CASSATGAGNTIYF
TRBV6-1,TRBJ2-1,many,-,TGTGCCAGCAGTTCCATACAGGGAGTCTCCTACAATGAGCAGTTCTTC,CASSSIQGVSYNEQFF
TRBV10-3,TRBJ2-7,many,-,TGTGCCATCAGTGAATTTTTTGGGGTCGAGCAGTACTTC,CAISEFFGVEQYF
TRBV5-5,TRBJ2-7,-,-,TGTGCCAGCAGCCCTGGGGGGGGCTCCGGGCGGGTCTCCTACGAGCAGTACTTC,CASSPGGGSGRVSYEQYF
TRBV6-4,TRBJ2-2,few,TRBD2,TGTGCCAGCAGTGACACTAGCGGGGGGAACACCGGGGAGCTGTTTTTT,CASSDTSGGNTGELFF
TRBV5-4,TRBJ2-1,-,TRBD2,TGTGCCAGCAGCTTGGTACTAGCGGGATACGGTGAGCAGTTCTTC,CASSLVLAGYGEQFF
TRBV7-2,TRBJ1-2,many,-,TGTGCCAGCAGTTCGGACACCAACTATGGCTACACCTTC,CASSSDTNYGYTF
TRBV7-2,TRBJ2-1,many,TRBD2,TGTGCCAGCAACCCAGCCCGGGGCGGGGGTTCCTACAATGAGCAGTTCTTC,CASNPARGGGSYNEQFF
TRBV11-2,TRBJ2-1,few,TRBD2,TGTGCCAGCAGCAATAGGGGAGGGTCCTACAATGAGCAGTTCTTC,CASSNRGGSYNEQFF
TRBV20-1,TRBJ2-2,many,TRBD1,TGCCCAGACGGCTACAGGGGCGGGGAGCTGTTTTTT,CPDGYRGGELFF
TRBV12-3/TRBV12-4,TRBJ1-3,-,TRBD1,TGTGCCAGCAGTCGCGACAGGGTGGGCGGCGGAAACACCATATATTTT,CASSRDRVGGGNTIYF
TRBV7-6,TRBJ2-3,-,TRBD2,TGTGCCAGCAGCTTAACAGGACTAGCGGGCATCACAGATACGCAGTATTTT,CASSLTGLAGITDTQYF